These 12 T cell receptor beta chains originate from one sample sequenced in a study of regulatory T cells in long-lasting Graves disease. Sample time point: persistent/refractory GD, antithyroid drugs over 5 years with positive TRAb. Extracted PBMC RNA gave rise to the TCR library. Arm-PCR of CDR3 regions and iRepertoire HTBI primers were used to build TCR beta libraries. MiXCR, applied by TCRdb to the multiplex PCR reads, yields one record per CDR3 protein. This table holds about 660,000 distinct CDR3 sequences, 25% to 35% found once. The specimen comprised peripheral blood mononuclear cells (PBMCs), sampled when the disease was refractory, from a patient treated with antithyroid drugs. The receptors were sampled from a female donor with Graves disease.

The chain employs TRBV2 and TRBJ2-7; 9 bases align to TRBD1. In germline, CDR1 is SNHLY, CDR2 FYNNEI. Trimming cost V 0 bases and J 7 bases; bases outside gene matches: 7. This CDR3 comprises 15 residues. CDR3 sequence: CASSEAGTGSGEQYF. The DNA of the CDR3 is TGTGCCAGCAGTGAAGCGGGGACAGGGAGTGGGGAGCAGTACTTC.

Note on this clonotype: A read error may produce the germline difference seen at one junction end. This sequence joins TRBV5-1 and TRBJ1-2; 7 bases map to TRBD1. Looked up from germline, CDR1 is SGHRS and CDR2 is YFSETQ. CDR3 length: 14 amino acids. CDR3 in amino acids: CASSLGQALYGYTF. In DNA form, the CDR3 reads TGTGCCAGCTCACTAGGACAGGCGCTCTATGGCTACACCTTC.

In this sample, this clonotype turned up many times. The chain combines TRBV11-2 with TRBJ2-6; the D call may be TRBD1 or TRBD2 (5 bases each). Germline V lookup: CDR1 SGHAT, CDR2 FQNNGV. Trimming left V 3 bases short and J 4 bases short, with 16 bases between. This CDR3 has 17 residues. The CDR3 protein is CASSLSPGTRGANVLTF. In DNA form, the CDR3 reads TGTGCCAGCAGCTTGAGTCCTGGGACCAGAGGGGCCAACGTCCTGACTTTC. Supplemented by reference TRBV11-2 and TRBJ2-6, the full variable domain reads EAGVAQSPRYKIIEKRQSVAFWCNPISGHATLYWYQQILGQGPKLLIQFQNNGVVDDSQLPKDRFSAERLKGVDSTLKIQPAKLEDSAVYLCASSLSPGTRGANVLTFGAGSRLTVL.

This clonotype came up many times. The V and J genes are TRBV2 and TRBJ1-5; D unresolved. CDR3 length equals 12 residues. The V gene's germline CDR1 is SNHLY and CDR2 FYNNEI. V was clipped by 4 bases and J by 2 bases, with 3 bases between them. DNA of the CDR3: TGTGCCAGCAGTGGGGGCAATCAGCCCCAGCATTTT. Translated: CASSGGNQPQHF.

Of note for this clonotype: No conserved phenylalanine or tryptophan ends this CDR3, so it is likely a read error. DNA for the CDR3: TGTGCCAGCAGTTACTCTAGTGGCGACTACCAGCCCCAGCATTCT. Its translation is CASSYSSGDYQPQHS. V and J are TRBV6-5 and TRBJ1-5; D is undetermined. V lost 0 bases to trimming and J lost 7 bases, with 13 bases between them. Per the germline V gene, CDR1 is MNHEY and CDR2 is SVGAGI. This CDR3 has 15 residues.

The V and J genes are TRBV30 and TRBJ2-5; D remains unclear. The CDR3 totals 12 residues. V lost 1 base, J lost 4 bases, and 7 bases lay in between. Per the germline V gene, CDR1 is GTSNPN and CDR2 is SVGIG (reference sequence). CDR3 coding DNA: TGTGCCTGGAGTGGGAACTTAGAGACCCAGTACTTC. This translates into CAWSGNLETQYF.

The V call is TRBV7-2, the J call TRBJ2-7; D may be TRBD2 (7 bases). The CDR3 consists of 16 residues. Per germline, CDR1 SGHTA and CDR2 FQGNSA. The V end was cut by 1 base, the J end by 6 bases, with 19 bases between. The CDR3, as DNA: TGTGCCAGCAGCTTAGGGGGGGGCTGGACGGGGCGCGAGCAGTACTTC. Translating it yields CASSLGGGWTGREQYF.

This clonotype has a handful of counts. This chain connects TRBV5-1 to TRBJ1-5; a possible D gene is TRBD1 (6 bases). Per the germline V gene, CDR1 is SGHRS and CDR2 is YFSETQ. The V and J ends lost 4 bases and 5 bases respectively, with 10 bases between them. CDR3 length: 13 residues. The CDR3, as DNA: TGCGCCAGCAGCCGCGGGGGGCATCAGCCCCAGCATTTT. It codes for CASSRGGHQPQHF.

This clonotype showed up just a few times. One end of the junction is discordant with germline, which a read error may explain. V gene TRBV6-1 combines with J gene TRBJ1-1; the match to TRBD1 covers 8 bases. CDR1 and CDR2 from the germline V gene are MNHNS and SASEGT. CDR3 length: 14 amino acids. The CDR3 spells CASVNRGMNTEAFF. In nucleotides, the CDR3 is TGTGCCAGCGTTAACAGGGGGATGAACACTGAAGCTTTCTTC.

This clonotype was found many times. The chain employs TRBV12-3 or TRBV12-4 and TRBJ2-2; D is uncertain. The CDR3 has 11 amino acids. V lost 3 bases to trimming and J lost 7 bases, with 3 bases between them. In nucleotides, the CDR3 is TGTGCCAGCAGTTTTAACGGGGAGCTGTTTTTT. This translates into CASSFNGELFF.

This clonotype is a singleton in its sample. This may be a read error, as it is one base from a much larger clone. The V and J genes are TRBV3-1 and TRBJ1-1; D perhaps matches TRBD1 (5 bases). V was cut by 1 base and J by 6 bases, with 12 bases left in between. The CDR3 spans 14 residues. CDR1 is LGHDT and CDR2 is YNNKEL in the germline V gene (reference sequence). CDR3 nucleotide sequence: TGTGCCAGCAGCCAAGTGATGCGGGACGCTGAAGCTTTCTTT. Residues: CASSQVMRDAEAFF.

Concerning this clonotype: The germline gene is not matched at one end of the junction; a read error may be the cause. V and J are TRBV12-3 or TRBV12-4 and TRBJ2-5, with 7 bases that match TRBD1. The CDR3 totals 11 residues. CDR3 sequence (DNA): TGTGCCAGCAGTGACAGGGAGACCCAGCACTTC. It specifies CASSDRETQHF.